This entry features one T cell receptor beta chain sequence. This record belongs to a study of hypomethylating agent response in myelodysplastic syndrome. Overall study context: Of the myelodysplastic syndrome patients, roughly 9 were male, 2 female.

The data were produced by immunoSEQ multiplex PCR, yet TCRdb's version contains in-frame clones alone and is incomplete. This repertoire shows under 6,500 clones, over 65% found once; its top ten account for 11%. V was clipped by 0 bases and J by 4 bases, with 7 bases between them. The germline V gene has CDR1 SGHRS and CDR2 YFSETQ. The CDR3 contains 13 residues. The analysis used unsorted bulk bone marrow, not T-cell subsets. The sequencing here drew on bone marrow, taken before or after starting hypomethylating agent treatment for myelodysplastic syndrome (not recorded which). This receptor was identified in a human donor with myelodysplastic syndrome. The J gene is TRBJ1-2, the V gene TRBV5-1; D is perhaps TRBD1 (5 bases). CDR3 bases: TGCGCCAGCAGCTTGGACGGGACCTATGGCTACACCTTC. Translating it yields CASSLDGTYGYTF.